These 2 T cell receptor beta chains were all obtained from the same sample, sequenced in a study of identical twins' blood T cells. TCRdb reprocessed the 5' RACE reads with MiXCR, giving one entry per CDR3 protein. The sample holds around 380,000 distinct CDR3 sequences, roughly 31% seen once. The sample consisted of PBMCs. These receptors were obtained from a woman aged 18-49 years in good health.

The chain carries TRBV29-1 and TRBJ2-5, with D possibly being TRBD1 (5 bases). The CDR3 has 12 residues. The V gene's germline CDR1 is SQVTM and CDR2 ANQGSEA. Trimming took off 5 bases at V and 4 bases at J, with 11 bases between the two ends. The CDR3 spells CSVWTQGETQYF. The CDR3 DNA follows: TGCAGCGTTTGGACACAAGGAGAGACCCAGTACTTC.

The rearrangement joins TRBV7-9 to TRBJ1-1; D is undetermined. CDR3 length: 14 residues. The germline V gene has CDR1 SEHNR and CDR2 FQNEAQ (reference sequence). V was trimmed by 1 base and J by 5 bases, leaving 11 bases between them. DNA for the CDR3: TGTGCCAGCAGCTTAGATGTCGAAGGGACTGAAGCTTTCTTT. Protein sequence: CASSLDVEGTEAFF.